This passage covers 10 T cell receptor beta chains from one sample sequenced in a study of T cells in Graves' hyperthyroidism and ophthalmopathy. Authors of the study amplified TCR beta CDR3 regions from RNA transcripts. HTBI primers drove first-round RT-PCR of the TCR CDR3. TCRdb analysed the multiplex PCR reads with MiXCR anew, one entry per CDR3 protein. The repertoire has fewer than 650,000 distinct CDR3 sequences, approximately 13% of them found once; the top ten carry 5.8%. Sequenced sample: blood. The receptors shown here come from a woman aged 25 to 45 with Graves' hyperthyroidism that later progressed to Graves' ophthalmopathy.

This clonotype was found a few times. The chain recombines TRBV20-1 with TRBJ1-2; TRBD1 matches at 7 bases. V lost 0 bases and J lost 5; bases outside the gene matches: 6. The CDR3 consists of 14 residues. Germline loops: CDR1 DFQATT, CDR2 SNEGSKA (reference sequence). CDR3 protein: CSAREPQGSYGYTF. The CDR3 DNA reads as TGCAGTGCTAGAGAACCACAGGGGTCGTATGGCTACACCTTC.

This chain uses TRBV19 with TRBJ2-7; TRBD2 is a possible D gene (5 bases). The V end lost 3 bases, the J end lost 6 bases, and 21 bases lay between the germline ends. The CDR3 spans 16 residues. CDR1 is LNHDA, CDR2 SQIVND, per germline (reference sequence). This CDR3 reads CASSIRAELGAGEQYF. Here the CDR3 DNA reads TGTGCCAGTAGTATTCGGGCGGAACTGGGTGCGGGCGAGCAGTACTTC.

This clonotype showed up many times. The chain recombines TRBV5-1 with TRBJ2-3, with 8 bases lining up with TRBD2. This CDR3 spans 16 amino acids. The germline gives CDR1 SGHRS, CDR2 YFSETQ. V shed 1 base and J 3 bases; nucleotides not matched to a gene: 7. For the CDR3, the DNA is TGCGCCAGCAGCTTGCGGTCCAGCGGGGGTACAGATACGCAGTATTTT. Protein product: CASSLRSSGGTDTQYF.

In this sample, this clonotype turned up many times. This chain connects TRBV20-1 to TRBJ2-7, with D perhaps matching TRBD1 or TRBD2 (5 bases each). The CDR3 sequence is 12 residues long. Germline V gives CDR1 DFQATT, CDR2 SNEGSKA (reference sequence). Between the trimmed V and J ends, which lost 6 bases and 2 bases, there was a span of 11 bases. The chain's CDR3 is CSAQGDAYEQYF. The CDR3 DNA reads TGCAGTGCGCAAGGGGACGCCTACGAGCAGTACTTC.

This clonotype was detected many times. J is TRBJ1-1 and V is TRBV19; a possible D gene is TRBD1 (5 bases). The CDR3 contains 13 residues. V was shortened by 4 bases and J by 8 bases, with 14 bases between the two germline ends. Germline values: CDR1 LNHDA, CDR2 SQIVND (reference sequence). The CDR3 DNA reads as TGTGCCAGTAGTAGGTCGACAGCTCGCGAAGCTTTCTTT. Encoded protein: CASSRSTAREAFF.

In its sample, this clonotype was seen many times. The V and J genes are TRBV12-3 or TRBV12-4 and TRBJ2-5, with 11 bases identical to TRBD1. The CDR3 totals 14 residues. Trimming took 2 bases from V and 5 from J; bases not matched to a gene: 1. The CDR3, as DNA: TGTGCCAGCAGTTTACGGACAGGGGGCGAGACCCAGTACTTC. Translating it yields CASSLRTGGETQYF.

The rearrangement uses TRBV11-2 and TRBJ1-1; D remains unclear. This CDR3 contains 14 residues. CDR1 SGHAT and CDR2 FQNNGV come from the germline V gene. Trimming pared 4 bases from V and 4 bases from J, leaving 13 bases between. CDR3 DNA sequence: TGTGCCAGCAGCTCAAGGTTGTTCGGCACTGAAGCTTTCTTT. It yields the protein CASSSRLFGTEAFF. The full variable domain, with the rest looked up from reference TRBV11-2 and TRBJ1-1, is EAGVAQSPRYKIIEKRQSVAFWCNPISGHATLYWYQQILGQGPKLLIQFQNNGVVDDSQLPKDRFSAERLKGVDSTLKIQPAKLEDSAVYLCASSSRLFGTEAFFGQGTRLTVV.

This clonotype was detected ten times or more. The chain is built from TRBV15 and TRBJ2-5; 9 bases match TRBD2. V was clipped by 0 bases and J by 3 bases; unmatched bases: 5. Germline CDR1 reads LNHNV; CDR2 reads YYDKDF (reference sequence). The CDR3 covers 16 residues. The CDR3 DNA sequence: TGTGCCACCAGCAGAGATCGGGCTAGCGGGGAAGAGACCCAGTACTTC. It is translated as CATSRDRASGEETQYF.

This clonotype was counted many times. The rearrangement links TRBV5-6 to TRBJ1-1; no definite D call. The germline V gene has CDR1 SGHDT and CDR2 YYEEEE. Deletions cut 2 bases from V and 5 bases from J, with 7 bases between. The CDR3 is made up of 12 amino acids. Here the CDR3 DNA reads TGTGCCAGCAGCTTCTTCTTGACTGAAGCTTTCTTT. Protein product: CASSFFLTEAFF.

In DNA form, the CDR3 reads TGTGCCAGCAGTTACGCGGGAGGGGGTAATGAGCAGTTCTTC. It encodes CASSYAGGGNEQFF. The J gene is TRBJ2-1, the V gene TRBV6-2 or TRBV6-3; TRBD2 aligns across 9 bases. Germline V gives CDR1 MNHEY, CDR2 SVGEGT. This CDR3 contains 14 residues. With V trimmed by 2 bases and J by 7 bases, 3 bases remained unmatched.